This T cell receptor beta chain derives from a study of blood T cell repertoires in COVID-19. Study-wide background: Whether acute or convalescent, the COVID-19 samples came from the United States, Italy and Spain.

This CDR3 is built from 13 residues. J gave up 2 bases and V 6 bases, and 4 bases lay outside the gene matches. From germline, CDR1 is MNHEY and CDR2 SVGAGI. Method: immunoSEQ multiplex PCR; TCRdb's copy keeps in-frame clones and lacks some. Among hundreds of thousands of clones listed, roughly 86% were seen once. The study drew participants aged about 18 to 90 years from roughly 25 US areas. Two negative PCRs, clearance, or symptom resolution were required of recovered Cohort 3 donors. The gene calls are TRBV6-5 and TRBJ2-7; the match to TRBD1 covers 7 bases. Specimen: PBMCs or T cells enriched from blood (not recorded which). The TCR sequence derives from a woman aged 18-29 years who had recovered from COVID-19. The CDR3 sequence is CASRRDSAYEQYF. CDR3 nucleotide sequence: TGTGCCAGCAGAAGGGACAGTGCCTACGAGCAGTACTTC.